Sequencing of this TCR beta chain was carried out in a study of technical replicates of blood from several donors. This clone appeared once. Libraries were prepared by immunoSEQ multiplex PCR; TCRdb keeps only in-frame clonotypes and omits some of them. The sample lists about 89,000 clones, 85% to 95% occurring once. CDR1 MNHNS and CDR2 SASEGT come from the germline V gene. The CDR3 covers 13 residues. V shed 6 bases, J shed 5 bases, and the junction held 3 bases outside the gene matches. The genes are TRBV6-1 and TRBJ1-1, with 10 bases fitting TRBD1. Material: T cells isolated from PBMCs. The source of this sequence is a human donor in good health. This chain's CDR3 is CASRGQGRTEAFF. Written as DNA, the CDR3 is TGTGCCAGCAGGGGACAGGGGAGGACTGAAGCTTTCTTT.